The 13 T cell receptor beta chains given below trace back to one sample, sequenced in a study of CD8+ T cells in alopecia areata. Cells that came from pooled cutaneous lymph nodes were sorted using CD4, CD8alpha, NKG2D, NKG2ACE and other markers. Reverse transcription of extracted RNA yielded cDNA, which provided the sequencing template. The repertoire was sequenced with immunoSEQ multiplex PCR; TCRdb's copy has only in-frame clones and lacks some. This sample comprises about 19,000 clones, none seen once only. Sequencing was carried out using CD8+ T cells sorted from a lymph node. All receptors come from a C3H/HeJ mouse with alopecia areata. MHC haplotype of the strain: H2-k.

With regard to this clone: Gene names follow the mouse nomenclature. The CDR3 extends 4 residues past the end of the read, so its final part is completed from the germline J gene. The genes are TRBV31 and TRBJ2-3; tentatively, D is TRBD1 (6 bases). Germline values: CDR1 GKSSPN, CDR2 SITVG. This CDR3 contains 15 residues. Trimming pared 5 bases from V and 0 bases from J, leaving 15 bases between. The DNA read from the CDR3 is TGTGCCTGGGCTCCGGGACAATCTAGTGCAGAA. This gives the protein CAWAPGQSSAE. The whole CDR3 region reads CAWAPGQSSAETLYF.

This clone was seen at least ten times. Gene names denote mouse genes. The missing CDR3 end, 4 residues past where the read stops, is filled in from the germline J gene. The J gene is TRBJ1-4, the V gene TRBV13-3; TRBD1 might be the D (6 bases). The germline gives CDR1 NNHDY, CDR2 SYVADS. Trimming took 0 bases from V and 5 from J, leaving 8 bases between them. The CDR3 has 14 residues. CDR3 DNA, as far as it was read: TGTGCCAGCAGTGATGCGGGACAAAACGAA. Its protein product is CASSDAGQNE. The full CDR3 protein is CASSDAGQNERLFF.

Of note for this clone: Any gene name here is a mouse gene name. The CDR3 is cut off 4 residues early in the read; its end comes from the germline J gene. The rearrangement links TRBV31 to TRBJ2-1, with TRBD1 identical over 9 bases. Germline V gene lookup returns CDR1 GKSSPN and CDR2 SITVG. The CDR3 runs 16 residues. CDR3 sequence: CAWSLRPGQGGAEQFF. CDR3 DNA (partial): TGTGCCTGGAGTCTACGACCGGGACAGGGAGGCGCT.

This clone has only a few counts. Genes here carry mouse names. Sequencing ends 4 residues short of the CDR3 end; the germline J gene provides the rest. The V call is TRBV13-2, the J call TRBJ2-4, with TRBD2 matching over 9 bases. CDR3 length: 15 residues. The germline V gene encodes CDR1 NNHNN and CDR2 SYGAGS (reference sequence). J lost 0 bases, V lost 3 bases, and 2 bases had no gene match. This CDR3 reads CASGGTGDSQNTLYF. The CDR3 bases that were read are TGTGCCAGCGGTGGGACTGGGGATAGTCAAAAC.

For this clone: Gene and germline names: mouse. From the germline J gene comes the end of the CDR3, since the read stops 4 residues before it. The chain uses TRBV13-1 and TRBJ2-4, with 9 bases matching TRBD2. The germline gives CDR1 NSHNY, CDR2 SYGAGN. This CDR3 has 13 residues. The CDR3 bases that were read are TGTGCCAGCAGTGTTGGACTGGGGAAC. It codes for CASSVGLGN. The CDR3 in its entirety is CASSVGLGNTLYF.

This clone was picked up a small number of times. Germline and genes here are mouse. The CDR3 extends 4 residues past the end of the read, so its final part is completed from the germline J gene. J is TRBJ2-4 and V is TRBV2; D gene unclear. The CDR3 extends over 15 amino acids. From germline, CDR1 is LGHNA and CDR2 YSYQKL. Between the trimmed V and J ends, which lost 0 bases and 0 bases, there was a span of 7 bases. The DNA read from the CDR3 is TGTGCCAGCAGCCAAGAATACAGTAGTCAAAAC. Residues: CASSQEYSSQN. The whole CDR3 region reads CASSQEYSSQNTLYF.

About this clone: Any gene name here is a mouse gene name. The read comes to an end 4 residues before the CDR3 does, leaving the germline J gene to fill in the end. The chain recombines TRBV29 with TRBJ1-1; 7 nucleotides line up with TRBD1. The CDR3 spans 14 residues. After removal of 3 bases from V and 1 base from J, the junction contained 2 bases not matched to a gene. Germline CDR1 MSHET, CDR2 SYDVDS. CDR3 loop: CASSLPGGNTEVFF. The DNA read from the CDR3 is TGTGCTAGCAGTTTGCCAGGGGGAAACACA. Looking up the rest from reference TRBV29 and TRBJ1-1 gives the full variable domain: DMKVTQMPRYLIKRMGENVLLECGQDMSHETMYWYRQDPGLGLQLIYISYDVDSNSEGDIPKGYRVSRKKREHFSLILDSAKTNQTSVYFCASSLPGGNTEVFFGKGTRLTVV.

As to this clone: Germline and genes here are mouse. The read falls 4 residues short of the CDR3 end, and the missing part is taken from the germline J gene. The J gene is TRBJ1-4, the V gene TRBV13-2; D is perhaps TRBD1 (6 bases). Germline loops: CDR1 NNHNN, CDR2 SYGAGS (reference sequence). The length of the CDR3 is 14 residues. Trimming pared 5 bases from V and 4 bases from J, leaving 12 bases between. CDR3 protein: CASGAGTNNERLFF. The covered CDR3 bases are TGTGCCAGCGGGGCCGGGACAAACAACGAA.

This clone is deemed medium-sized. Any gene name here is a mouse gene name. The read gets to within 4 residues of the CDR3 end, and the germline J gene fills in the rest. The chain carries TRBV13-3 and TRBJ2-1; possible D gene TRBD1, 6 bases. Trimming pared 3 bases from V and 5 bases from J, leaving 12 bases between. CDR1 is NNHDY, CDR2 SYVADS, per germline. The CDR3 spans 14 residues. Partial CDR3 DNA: TGTGCCAGCAGTGCCCGGGACACCCATGCT. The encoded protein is CASSARDTHA. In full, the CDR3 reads CASSARDTHAEQFF.

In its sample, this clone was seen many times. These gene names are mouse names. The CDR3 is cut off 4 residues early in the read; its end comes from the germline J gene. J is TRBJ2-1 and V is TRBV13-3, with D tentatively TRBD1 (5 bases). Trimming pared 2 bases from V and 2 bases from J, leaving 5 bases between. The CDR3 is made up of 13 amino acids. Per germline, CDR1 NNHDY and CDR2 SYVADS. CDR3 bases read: TGTGCCAGCAGTGACAGGGACTATGCT. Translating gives CASSDRDYA. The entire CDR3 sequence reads CASSDRDYAEQFF.

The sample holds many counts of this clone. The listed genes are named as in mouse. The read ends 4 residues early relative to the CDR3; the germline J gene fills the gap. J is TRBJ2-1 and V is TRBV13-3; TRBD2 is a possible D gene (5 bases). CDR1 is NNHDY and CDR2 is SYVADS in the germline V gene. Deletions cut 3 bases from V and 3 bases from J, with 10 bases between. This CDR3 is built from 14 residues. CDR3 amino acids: CASSVPLVYAEQFF. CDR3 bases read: TGTGCCAGCAGTGTCCCACTGGTCTATGCT.

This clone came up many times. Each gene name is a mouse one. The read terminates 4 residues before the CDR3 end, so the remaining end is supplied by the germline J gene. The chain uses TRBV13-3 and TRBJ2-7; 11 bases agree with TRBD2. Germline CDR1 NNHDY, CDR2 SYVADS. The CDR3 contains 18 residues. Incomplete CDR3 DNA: TGTGCCAGCAGTGAAATGGGGAAACTGGGGGGGCGCGGGTAT. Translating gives CASSEMGKLGGRGY. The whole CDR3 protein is CASSEMGKLGGRGYEQYF.

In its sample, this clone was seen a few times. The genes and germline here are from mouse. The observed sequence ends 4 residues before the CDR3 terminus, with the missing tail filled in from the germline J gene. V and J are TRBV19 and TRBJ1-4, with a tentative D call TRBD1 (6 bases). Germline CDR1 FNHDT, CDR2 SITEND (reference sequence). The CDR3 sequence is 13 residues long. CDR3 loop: CASSITGFERLFF. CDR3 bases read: TGTGCCAGCAGTATTACAGGGTTCGAA.